The 2 T cell receptor beta chains reported below all come from one sample, sequenced in a study of blood T cells in healthy people across ages. It was with a sample-barcoded 5' primer and a J-beta primer mix that a second PCR of about 6 to 12 cycles was run. One entry per CDR3 protein results from TCRdb running MiXCR on the 5' RACE reads. This table holds 760,000 or so distinct CDR3 sequences, just under 25% found once. The same data also contributed to another study, on T cells of mothers and their children.

The specimen was blood. The receptors shown here come from a boy younger than 18 in good health.

This clonotype has only a few counts. Here the CDR3 omits its conserved ending phenylalanine or tryptophan, so a read error is the likely source. The chain is built from TRBV6-2 or TRBV6-3 and TRBJ1-5; no definite D call. The CDR3 sequence is 11 residues long. Germline loops: CDR1 MNHEY, CDR2 SVGEGT. Trimming stripped 8 bases from V and 6 bases from J, with 8 bases between. The CDR3 DNA reads as TGTGCCAGCGGAGGCGCTCAGCCCCAGCATCTT. This translates into CASGGAQPQHL.

The chain carries TRBV4-3 and TRBJ2-1; D ambiguous. V lost 0 bases and J lost 0, with 15 bases in between. Per germline, CDR1 LGHNA and CDR2 YSLEER. This CDR3 spans 18 amino acids. For the CDR3, the DNA is TGCGCCAGCAGCCAAGATGTATCGGGTCCGAGCTCCTACAATGAGCAGTTCTTC. Translating it yields CASSQDVSGPSSYNEQFF.